The 4 T cell receptor beta chains listed next were all sequenced from one sample in a study of IL-17A CD8 T cells in psoriatic arthritis synovium. The table came from immunoSEQ multiplex PCR; TCRdb's copy has only in-frame clones and leaves some out. Seen here are 2,300 or so clones, about 71% observed once, and the top ten hold 14% to 15%. Psoriatic arthritis patients had synovial fluid drawn from joints that were actively inflamed. Sequenced: memory CD8+ T cells from synovial fluid. Subset in this sample: bulk memory CD8+ T cells (CD45RA-CD27+/- and CD45RA+CD27-). Receptors were obtained from a human donor with psoriatic arthritis.

V usage is TRBV4-1 and J usage is TRBJ2-7; 7 bases match TRBD1. Germline assignment: CDR1 MGHRA and CDR2 YSYEKL. Trimming took 6 bases from V and 5 from J; bases not matched to a gene: 4. CDR3 length equals 12 residues. This CDR3 is CASSPTGDEQYF. CDR3 in DNA: TGCGCCAGCAGTCCCACAGGGGACGAGCAGTACTTC.

The DNA for the CDR3 is TGTGCCAGCAGCTCCGTGCGGGACAGATCCTACGAGCAGTACTTC. Its protein is CASSSVRDRSYEQYF. This chain links TRBV7-9 with TRBJ2-7; D is possibly TRBD1 (7 bases). The germline V and J ends were trimmed by 4 bases and 1 base, with 14 bases remaining between them. This CDR3 comprises 15 residues. The germline V gene encodes CDR1 SEHNR and CDR2 FQNEAQ (reference sequence).

The chain carries TRBV9 and TRBJ2-1; unclear D gene. The CDR3 is 16 residues long. Germline V gives CDR1 SGDLS, CDR2 YYNGEE. V was pared by 0 bases and J by 0 bases, with 10 bases between. Here the CDR3 DNA reads TGTGCCAGCAGCGTAGTCGGCAGCAGCTCCTACAATGAGCAGTTCTTC. Protein: CASSVVGSSSYNEQFF.

The V gene is TRBV5-6, the J gene TRBJ2-7; TRBD2 matches 7 bases. The germline V gene encodes CDR1 SGHDT and CDR2 YYEEEE. V dropped 9 bases and J dropped 2; count of bases not matched to a gene: 8. CDR3 length: 13 amino acids. The CDR3 nucleotides read TGTGCCACCTCGGGGGGAACGGCCTACGAGCAGTACTTC. Residues: CATSGGTAYEQYF.